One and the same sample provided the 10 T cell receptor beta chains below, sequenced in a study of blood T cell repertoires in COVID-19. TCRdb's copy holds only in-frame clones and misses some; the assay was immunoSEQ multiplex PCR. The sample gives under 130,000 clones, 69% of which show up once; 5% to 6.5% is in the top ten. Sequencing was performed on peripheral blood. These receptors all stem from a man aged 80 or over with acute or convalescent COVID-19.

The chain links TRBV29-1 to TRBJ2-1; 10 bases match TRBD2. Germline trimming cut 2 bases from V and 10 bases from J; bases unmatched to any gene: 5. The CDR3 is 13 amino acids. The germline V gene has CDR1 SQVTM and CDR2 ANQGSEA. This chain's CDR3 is CSVELWTSGEQFF. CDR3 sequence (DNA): TGCAGCGTTGAACTTTGGACTAGCGGAGAGCAGTTCTTC.

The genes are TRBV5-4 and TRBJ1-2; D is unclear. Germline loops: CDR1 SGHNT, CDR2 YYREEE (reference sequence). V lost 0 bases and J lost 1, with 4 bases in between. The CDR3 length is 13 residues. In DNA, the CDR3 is TGTGCCAGCAGCTTGGACGGTAACTATGGCTACACCTTC. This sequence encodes CASSLDGNYGYTF.

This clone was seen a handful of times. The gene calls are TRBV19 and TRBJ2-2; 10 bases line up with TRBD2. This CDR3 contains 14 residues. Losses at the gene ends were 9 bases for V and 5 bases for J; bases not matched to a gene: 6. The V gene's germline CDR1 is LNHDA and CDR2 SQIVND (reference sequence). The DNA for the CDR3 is TGTGCCAGCCTAGCGGGAGTGCGAACCGGGGAGCTGTTTTTT. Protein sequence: CASLAGVRTGELFF.

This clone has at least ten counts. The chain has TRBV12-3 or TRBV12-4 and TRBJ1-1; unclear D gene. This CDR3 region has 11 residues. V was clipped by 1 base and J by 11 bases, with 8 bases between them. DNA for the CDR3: TGTGCCAGCAGTTTAGGTGACACGGCTTTCTTT. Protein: CASSLGDTAFF.

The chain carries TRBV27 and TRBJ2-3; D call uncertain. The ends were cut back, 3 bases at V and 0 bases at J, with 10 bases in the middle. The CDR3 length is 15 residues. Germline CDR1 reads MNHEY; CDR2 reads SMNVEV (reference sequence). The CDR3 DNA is TGTGCCAGCAGTTTGTCTTTCACTAGCACAGATACGCAGTATTTT. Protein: CASSLSFTSTDTQYF.

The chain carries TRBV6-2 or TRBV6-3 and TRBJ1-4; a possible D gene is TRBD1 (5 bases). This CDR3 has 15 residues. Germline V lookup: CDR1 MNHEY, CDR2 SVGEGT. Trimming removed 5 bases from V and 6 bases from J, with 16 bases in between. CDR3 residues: CASSNRQRLHEKLFF. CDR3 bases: TGTGCCAGCAGTAACAGACAGAGACTCCATGAAAAACTGTTTTTT.

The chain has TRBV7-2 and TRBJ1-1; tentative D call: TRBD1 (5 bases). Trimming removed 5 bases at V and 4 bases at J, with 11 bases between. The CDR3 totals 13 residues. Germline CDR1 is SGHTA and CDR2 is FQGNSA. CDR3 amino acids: CASSPGFGTEAFF. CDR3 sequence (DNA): TGTGCCAGCAGCCCAGGGTTCGGCACTGAAGCTTTCTTT.

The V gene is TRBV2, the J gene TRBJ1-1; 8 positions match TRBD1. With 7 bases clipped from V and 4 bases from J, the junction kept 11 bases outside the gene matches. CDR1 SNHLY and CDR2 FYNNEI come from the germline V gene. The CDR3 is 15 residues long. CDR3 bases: TGTGCCAGCACGAGGAGCGGACAGGGAGCCACTGAAGCTTTCTTT. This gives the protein CASTRSGQGATEAFF.

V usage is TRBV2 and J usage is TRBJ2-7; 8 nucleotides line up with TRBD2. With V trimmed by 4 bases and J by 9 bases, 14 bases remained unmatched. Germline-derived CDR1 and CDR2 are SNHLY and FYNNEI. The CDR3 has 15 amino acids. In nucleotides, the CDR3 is TGTGCCAGCAGTGCCTCAGCGGGAGTTCCCTCCGTGCAGTACTTC. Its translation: CASSASAGVPSVQYF.

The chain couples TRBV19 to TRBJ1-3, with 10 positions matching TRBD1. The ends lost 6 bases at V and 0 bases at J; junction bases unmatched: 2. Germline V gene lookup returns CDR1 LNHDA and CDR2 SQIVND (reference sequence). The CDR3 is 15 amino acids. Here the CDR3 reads CASRGQGLSGNTIYF. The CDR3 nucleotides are TGTGCCAGTAGGGGACAGGGGCTCTCTGGAAACACCATATATTTT.